This TCR beta chain was sequenced in a study of blood T cells in healthy people across ages. Germline V gives CDR1 LGHNA, CDR2 YNFKEQ. The ends lost 4 bases at V and 2 bases at J; junction bases unmatched: 7. CDR3 length equals 16 residues. The use of a sample-barcoded 5' primer and a J-beta primer mix characterized a second PCR of roughly 6 to 11 cycles. MiXCR was run by TCRdb on the 5' RACE reads, yielding one entry per CDR3 protein. This table holds 800,000 to 1,000,000 distinct CDR3 sequences, roughly 48% found once. The chain joins TRBV4-2 to TRBJ2-5; 10 nucleotides align to TRBD2. The sequence was obtained from a man aged 30 to 39 in good health. The sample consisted of blood. The CDR3 nucleotides are TGTGCCAGCAGCCTAAGCCAGCGGGGGGGACAAGAGACCCAGTACTTC. Translated: CASSLSQRGGQETQYF.